Each of the 25 T cell receptor beta chains below was sequenced from the same sample in a study of PD-1 blockade in classical Hodgkin lymphoma. Noted time point: cycle 4 day 1 (C4D1), after 5 to 7 weeks of nivolumab. In every patient, relapse followed autologous stem cell transplantation, while exposure to brentuximab vedotin differed. Clones were sequenced by immunoSEQ multiplex PCR, and TCRdb holds only the in-frame ones, with some missing. The sample records roughly 60,000 clones, about 89% being singletons. The input for sequencing was peripheral blood mononuclear cells (PBMCs), taken before the fourth cycle of nivolumab. The receptor set was obtained from a human donor with classical Hodgkin lymphoma.

The J gene is TRBJ2-3, the V gene TRBV28; 8 positions match TRBD2. The CDR3 is 15 residues long. Germline V gene sequence: CDR1 MDHEN, CDR2 SYDVKM. V lost 3 bases and J lost 4; bases outside the gene matches: 6. CDR3 sequence: CASSLFGGAADTQYF. CDR3 in DNA: TGTGCCAGCAGTTTGTTCGGGGGGGCGGCAGATACGCAGTATTTT.

The chain is built from TRBV11-3 and TRBJ2-3; D remains unclear. CDR1 and CDR2 (germline): SGHNT, YENEEA. CDR3 length: 14 amino acids. The V end was cut by 1 base, the J end by 6 bases, with 11 bases between. CDR3 in amino acids: CASSLVGFPDTQYF. The CDR3 region has the DNA TGTGCCAGCAGCTTAGTAGGGTTTCCTGATACGCAGTATTTT.

The chain links TRBV11-2 to TRBJ2-5, with TRBD1 matching 8 bases. The CDR3 runs 13 residues. The junction had 2 bases not matched to a gene; V was cut back by 3 bases and J by 5 bases. Germline CDR1 and CDR2: SGHAT and FQNNGV. CDR3 protein: CASSLTGVETQYF. The CDR3 DNA sequence: TGTGCCAGCAGCTTGACAGGGGTGGAGACCCAGTACTTC.

This chain joins TRBV4-1 and TRBJ2-7; D possibly matches TRBD1 or TRBD2 (5 bases each). The V and J ends lost 0 bases and 2 bases respectively, with 20 bases between them. The CDR3 spans 18 residues. Germline CDR1 and CDR2: MGHRA and YSYEKL. The CDR3, as DNA: TGCGCCAGCAGCCAAGACCCTTACCCCAGGGACCCGCCCTACGAGCAGTACTTC. Encoded protein: CASSQDPYPRDPPYEQYF.

The chain couples TRBV5-5 to TRBJ1-1, with a weak D call TRBD1 (5 bases). The CDR3 runs 13 residues. V lost 3 bases, J lost 11 bases, and 17 bases lay in between. The germline CDR1 and CDR2 sequences are SGHKS and YYEKEE (reference sequence). The CDR3, as DNA: TGTGCCAGCAGCTCCCAATCTGGGACGTGGGCTTTCTTT. Residues: CASSSQSGTWAFF.

Judged by abundance, this clone is medium-sized. The chain is built from TRBV9 and TRBJ2-1; D could derive from TRBD1 or TRBD2 (5 bases each). V was clipped by 4 bases and J by 2 bases, with 22 bases between them. Germline-derived CDR1 and CDR2 are SGDLS and YYNGEE. The length of the CDR3 is 18 residues. The CDR3 loop reads CASSPRLWGPRPYNEQFF. The CDR3 nucleotides read TGTGCCAGCAGCCCCCGACTCTGGGGACCTCGACCCTACAATGAGCAGTTCTTC.

The chain joins TRBV2 to TRBJ1-1, with unresolved D. This CDR3 contains 13 residues. V was shortened by 3 bases and J by 8 bases, with 13 bases between the two germline ends. Germline V gene lookup returns CDR1 SNHLY and CDR2 FYNNEI. CDR3 coding DNA: TGTGCCAGCAGTGACCCTCCGGTTCGGGAAGCTTTCTTT. This sequence encodes CASSDPPVREAFF.

This chain joins TRBV9 and TRBJ2-7, with D possibly matching TRBD1 (5 bases). Trimming cost V 2 bases and J 4 bases, with 13 bases left between them. CDR3 length: 14 residues. Germline loops: CDR1 SGDLS, CDR2 YYNGEE. CDR3 sequence: CASSVAGIDYEQYF. CDR3 coding DNA: TGTGCCAGCAGCGTTGCAGGGATTGATTACGAGCAGTACTTC.

The chain recombines TRBV5-1 with TRBJ2-7, with D perhaps assigned TRBD1 or TRBD2 (5 bases each). Trimming took 4 bases from V and 2 from J, leaving 10 bases between them. CDR3 length equals 13 residues. Germline V gene lookup returns CDR1 SGHRS and CDR2 YFSETQ. The CDR3 here is CASSPGPTYEQYF. CDR3 sequence (DNA): TGCGCCAGCAGCCCGGGACCGACCTACGAGCAGTACTTC. The whole variable domain, filled in from reference TRBV5-1 and TRBJ2-7, reads KAGVTQTPRYLIKTRGQQVTLSCSPISGHRSVSWYQQTPGQGLQFLFEYFSETQRNKGNFPGRFSGRQFSNSRSEMNVSTLELGDSALYLCASSPGPTYEQYFGPGTRLTVT.

V usage is TRBV7-8 and J usage is TRBJ2-5; no reliable D call. This CDR3 comprises 13 residues. V lost 1 base, J lost 2 bases, and 5 bases lay in between. Germline V lookup: CDR1 SGHVS, CDR2 FQNEAQ. This CDR3 is CASSLVLQETQYF. CDR3 nucleotides: TGTGCCAGCAGCTTAGTGCTACAAGAGACCCAGTACTTC.

This chain uses TRBV5-1 with TRBJ2-7; TRBD1 aligns across 8 bases. From germline, CDR1 is SGHRS and CDR2 YFSETQ. V lost 7 bases to trimming and J lost 0 bases; unmatched junction nucleotides: 9. CDR3 length: 15 amino acids. CDR3: CASSQGAMSSYEQYF. DNA of the CDR3: TGCGCCAGCTCTCAGGGGGCGATGTCCTCCTACGAGCAGTACTTC.

This chain uses TRBV28 with TRBJ2-3, with D tentatively TRBD1 (6 bases). V lost 0 bases to trimming and J lost 1 base, with 8 bases between them. CDR1 is MDHEN and CDR2 is SYDVKM in the germline V gene. The CDR3 is 15 residues long. The CDR3 reads CASSLWAGGTDTQYF. In nucleotides, the CDR3 is TGTGCCAGCAGTTTATGGGCAGGGGGCACAGATACGCAGTATTTT. The full variable domain, with the rest looked up from reference TRBV28 and TRBJ2-3, is DVKVTQSSRYLVKRTGEKVFLECVQDMDHENMFWYRQDPGLGLRLIYFSYDVKMKEKGDIPEGYSVSREKKERFSLILESASTNQTSMYLCASSLWAGGTDTQYFGPGTRLTVL.

The J gene is TRBJ2-7, the V gene TRBV6-1; D uncertain. Per germline, CDR1 MNHNS and CDR2 SASEGT. The V end lost 5 bases, the J end lost 0 bases, and 8 bases lay between the germline ends. This CDR3 has 13 amino acids. CDR3 nucleotide sequence: TGTGCCAGCAGTTGGGATCGCTCCTACGAGCAGTACTTC. Residues: CASSWDRSYEQYF.

This chain joins TRBV10-1 and TRBJ1-6; D possibly corresponds to TRBD1 (5 bases). Per germline, CDR1 WNHNN and CDR2 SYGVQD (reference sequence). CDR3 length: 13 residues. V was clipped by 4 bases and J by 7 bases, with 8 bases between them. The CDR3 is CASSGDGNSPLHF. DNA of the CDR3: TGCGCCAGCAGTGGGGACGGGAATTCACCCCTCCACTTT.

The rearrangement uses TRBV6-1 and TRBJ1-1; no clear D. The CDR3 has 11 residues. V lost 5 bases, J lost 7 bases, and 8 bases lay in between. The germline CDR1 and CDR2 sequences are MNHNS and SASEGT. CDR3 sequence: CASSYPDEAFF. CDR3 DNA sequence: TGTGCCAGCAGTTACCCAGATGAAGCTTTCTTT.

This clone was observed a handful of times. V usage is TRBV27 and J usage is TRBJ1-2, with D perhaps TRBD1 (5 bases). The CDR3 contains 13 residues. Per germline, CDR1 MNHEY and CDR2 SMNVEV (reference sequence). V lost 3 bases to trimming and J lost 8 bases, with 13 bases between them. The CDR3 bases are TGTGCCAGCAGTTTCGGGACCCAAAAAGGCTACACCTTC. Protein product: CASSFGTQKGYTF.

The genes are TRBV7-2 and TRBJ2-3; no firm D call. The CDR3 loop spans 18 amino acids. V was trimmed by 3 bases and J by 4 bases, leaving 23 bases between them. Germline V gives CDR1 SGHTA, CDR2 FQGNSA. The CDR3 reads CASSFDPQSPRSADTQYF. As DNA, the CDR3 is TGTGCCAGCAGCTTTGATCCACAAAGCCCCCGGTCGGCAGATACGCAGTATTTT.

The J gene is TRBJ1-1, the V gene TRBV30; the D gene is possibly TRBD1 (5 bases). This CDR3 has 11 amino acids. The germline V gene has CDR1 GTSNPN and CDR2 SVGIG (reference sequence). V was shortened by 4 bases and J by 9 bases, with 12 bases between the two germline ends. The CDR3 reads CAWNQGGKAFF. DNA for the CDR3: TGTGCCTGGAATCAGGGTGGGAAAGCTTTCTTT.

The chain couples TRBV4-1 to TRBJ1-5; TRBD1 is a possible D gene (5 bases). The CDR3 is 12 residues long. Germline lookup yields CDR1 MGHRA and CDR2 YSYEKL. Trimming pared 4 bases from V and 5 bases from J, leaving 6 bases between. CDR3 nucleotide sequence: TGCGCCAGCAGCCGGGGGGATCAGCCCCAGCATTTT. Translating gives CASSRGDQPQHF.

The chain recombines TRBV6-5 with TRBJ2-7, with TRBD1 matching over 10 bases. V was pared by 2 bases and J by 6 bases, with 4 bases of the junction left unmatched. The germline V gene encodes CDR1 MNHEY and CDR2 SVGAGI. The length of the CDR3 is 14 residues. Here the CDR3 DNA reads TGTGCCAGCAGTTACGGGGGACAGGGGACCGAGCAGTACTTC. The encoded protein is CASSYGGQGTEQYF.

The rearrangement uses TRBV10-3 and TRBJ1-1; D ambiguous. CDR3 length equals 14 residues. Germline V lookup: CDR1 ENHRY, CDR2 SYGVKD. V gave up 0 bases and J gave up 11 bases, with 16 bases separating them. This CDR3 reads CAISESNPVGAAFF. CDR3 DNA sequence: TGTGCCATCAGTGAGTCGAACCCTGTTGGCGCGGCTTTCTTT.

The genes are TRBV2 and TRBJ1-6; D gene ambiguous. The CDR3 is 15 amino acids. V was trimmed by 0 bases and J by 6 bases, leaving 9 bases between them. Germline V lookup: CDR1 SNHLY, CDR2 FYNNEI. In DNA, the CDR3 is TGTGCCAGCAGTGAAGCGCTATCAGCTAATTCACCCCTCCACTTT. It yields the protein CASSEALSANSPLHF.

The J gene is TRBJ1-2, the V gene TRBV19; TRBD1 matches at 9 bases. The CDR3 runs to 17 residues. V shed 4 bases, J shed 7 bases, and the junction held 16 bases outside the gene matches. Per the germline V gene, CDR1 is LNHDA and CDR2 is SQIVND (reference sequence). Written as DNA, the CDR3 is TGTGCCAGTAGTACTTTGGGGACAGGGAAAGGGGAAAGTGGCTACACCTTC. Its translation is CASSTLGTGKGESGYTF.

The chain is built from TRBV30 and TRBJ2-1, with TRBD2 identical over 11 bases. The CDR3 length is 15 residues. Trimming at V came to 4 bases and at J to 8 bases, leaving 10 bases not matched to a gene. Germline values: CDR1 GTSNPN, CDR2 SVGIG (reference sequence). CDR3 residues: CAWKMGLAVFDEQFF. CDR3 nucleotides: TGTGCCTGGAAGATGGGACTAGCGGTTTTCGATGAGCAGTTCTTC.

This clone was observed once. This chain connects TRBV28 to TRBJ2-7; 7 bases fit TRBD1. The junction had 11 bases not matched to a gene; V was cut back by 7 bases and J by 5 bases. From germline, CDR1 is MDHEN and CDR2 SYDVKM. The CDR3 totals 14 residues. CDR3 region: CASTLMDRRNEQYF. The CDR3 DNA reads TGTGCCAGCACCCTAATGGACAGGAGAAACGAGCAGTACTTC.